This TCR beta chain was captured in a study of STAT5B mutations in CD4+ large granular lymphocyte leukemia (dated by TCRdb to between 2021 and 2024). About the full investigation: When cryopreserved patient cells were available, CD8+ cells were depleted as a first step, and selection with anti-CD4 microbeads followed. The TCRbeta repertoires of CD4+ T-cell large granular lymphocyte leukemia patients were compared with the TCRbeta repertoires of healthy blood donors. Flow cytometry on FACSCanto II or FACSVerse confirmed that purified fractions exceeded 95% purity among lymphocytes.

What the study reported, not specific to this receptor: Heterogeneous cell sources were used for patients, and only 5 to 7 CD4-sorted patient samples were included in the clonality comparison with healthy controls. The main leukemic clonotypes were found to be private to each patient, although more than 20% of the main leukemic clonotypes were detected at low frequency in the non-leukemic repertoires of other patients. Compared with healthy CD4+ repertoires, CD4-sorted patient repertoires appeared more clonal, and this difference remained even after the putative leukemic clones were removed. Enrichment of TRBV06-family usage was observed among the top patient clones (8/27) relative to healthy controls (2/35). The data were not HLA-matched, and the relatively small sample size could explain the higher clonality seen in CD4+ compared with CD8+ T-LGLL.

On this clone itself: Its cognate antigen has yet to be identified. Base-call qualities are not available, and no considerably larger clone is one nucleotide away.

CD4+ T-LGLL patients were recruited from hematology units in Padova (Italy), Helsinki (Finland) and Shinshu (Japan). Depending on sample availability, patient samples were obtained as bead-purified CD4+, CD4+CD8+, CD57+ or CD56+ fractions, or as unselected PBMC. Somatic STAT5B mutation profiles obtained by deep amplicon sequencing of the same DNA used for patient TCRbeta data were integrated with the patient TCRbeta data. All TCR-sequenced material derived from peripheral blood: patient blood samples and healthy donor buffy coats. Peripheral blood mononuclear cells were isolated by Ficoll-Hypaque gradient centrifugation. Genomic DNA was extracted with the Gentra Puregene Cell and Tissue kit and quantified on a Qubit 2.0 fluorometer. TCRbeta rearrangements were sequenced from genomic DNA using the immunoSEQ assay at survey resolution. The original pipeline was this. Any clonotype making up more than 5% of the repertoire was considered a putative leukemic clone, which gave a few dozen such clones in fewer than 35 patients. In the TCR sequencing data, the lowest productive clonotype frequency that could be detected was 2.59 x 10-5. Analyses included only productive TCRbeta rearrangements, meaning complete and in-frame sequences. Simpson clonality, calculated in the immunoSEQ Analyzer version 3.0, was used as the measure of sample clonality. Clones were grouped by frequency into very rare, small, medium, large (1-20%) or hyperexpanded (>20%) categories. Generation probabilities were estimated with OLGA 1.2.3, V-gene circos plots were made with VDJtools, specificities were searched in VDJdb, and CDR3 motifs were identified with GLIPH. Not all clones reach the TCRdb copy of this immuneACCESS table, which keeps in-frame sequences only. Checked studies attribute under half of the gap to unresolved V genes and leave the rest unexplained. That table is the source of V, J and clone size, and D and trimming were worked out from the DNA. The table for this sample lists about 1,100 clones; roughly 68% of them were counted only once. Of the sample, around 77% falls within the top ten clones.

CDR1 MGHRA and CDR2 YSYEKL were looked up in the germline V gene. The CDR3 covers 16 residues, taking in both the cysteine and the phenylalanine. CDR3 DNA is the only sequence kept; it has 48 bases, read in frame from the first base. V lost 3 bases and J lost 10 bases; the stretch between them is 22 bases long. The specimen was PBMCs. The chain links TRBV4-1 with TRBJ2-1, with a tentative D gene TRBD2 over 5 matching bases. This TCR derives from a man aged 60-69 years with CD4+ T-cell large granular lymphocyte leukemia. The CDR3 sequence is CASSQTLEPPGEEQFF. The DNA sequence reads TGCGCCAGCAGCCAGACCCTCGAACCCCCTGGGGAGGAGCAGTTCTTC.